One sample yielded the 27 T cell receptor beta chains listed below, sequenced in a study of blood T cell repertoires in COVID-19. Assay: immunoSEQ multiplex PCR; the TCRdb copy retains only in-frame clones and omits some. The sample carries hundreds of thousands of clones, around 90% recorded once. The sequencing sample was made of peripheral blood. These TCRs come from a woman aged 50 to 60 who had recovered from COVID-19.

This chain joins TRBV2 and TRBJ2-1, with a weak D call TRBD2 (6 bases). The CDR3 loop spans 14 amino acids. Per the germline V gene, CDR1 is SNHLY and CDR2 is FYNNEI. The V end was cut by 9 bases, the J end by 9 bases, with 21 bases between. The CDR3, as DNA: TGTGCCAGTAAATTAACATATAAGGGAGGTGAGCAGTTCTTC. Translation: CASKLTYKGGEQFF.

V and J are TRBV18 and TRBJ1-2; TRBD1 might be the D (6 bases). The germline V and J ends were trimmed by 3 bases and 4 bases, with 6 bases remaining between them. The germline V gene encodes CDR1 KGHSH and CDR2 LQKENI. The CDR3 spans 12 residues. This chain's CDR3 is CASSPDSYGYTF. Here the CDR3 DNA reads TGTGCCAGCTCACCGGACAGCTATGGCTACACCTTC.

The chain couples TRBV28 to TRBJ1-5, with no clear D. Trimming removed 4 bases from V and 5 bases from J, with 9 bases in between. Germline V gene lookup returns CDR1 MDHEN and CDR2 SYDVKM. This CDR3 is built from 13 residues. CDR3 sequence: CASSSLGDQPQHF. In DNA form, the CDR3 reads TGTGCCAGCAGTTCCCTCGGGGATCAGCCCCAGCATTTT.

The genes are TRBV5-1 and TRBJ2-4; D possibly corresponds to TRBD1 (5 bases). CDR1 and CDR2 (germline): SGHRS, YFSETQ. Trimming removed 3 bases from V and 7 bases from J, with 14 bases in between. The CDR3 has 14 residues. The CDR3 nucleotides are TGCGCCAGCAGCTCGGACATACCCGGTAACATTCAGTACTTC. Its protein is CASSSDIPGNIQYF.

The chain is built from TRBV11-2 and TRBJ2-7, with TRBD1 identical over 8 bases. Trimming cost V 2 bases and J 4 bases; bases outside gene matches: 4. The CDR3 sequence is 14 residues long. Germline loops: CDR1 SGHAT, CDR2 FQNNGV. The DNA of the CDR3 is TGTGCCAGCAGCTTAATTCGGACAGGGTACGAGCAGTACTTC. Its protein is CASSLIRTGYEQYF.

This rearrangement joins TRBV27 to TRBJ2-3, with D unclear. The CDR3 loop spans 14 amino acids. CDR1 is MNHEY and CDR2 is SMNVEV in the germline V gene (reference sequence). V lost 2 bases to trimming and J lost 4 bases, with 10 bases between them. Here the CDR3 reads CASSLMARPDTQYF. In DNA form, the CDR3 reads TGTGCCAGCAGTTTAATGGCCCGTCCAGATACGCAGTATTTT.

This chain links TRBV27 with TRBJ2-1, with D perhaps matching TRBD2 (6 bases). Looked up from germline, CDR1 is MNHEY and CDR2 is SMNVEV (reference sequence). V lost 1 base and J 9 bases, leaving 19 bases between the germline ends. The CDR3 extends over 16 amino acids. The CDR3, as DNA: TGTGCCAGCAGTTTATTCAGCGGAGGGCGGGCTGCTGAGCAGTTCTTC. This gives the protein CASSLFSGGRAAEQFF.

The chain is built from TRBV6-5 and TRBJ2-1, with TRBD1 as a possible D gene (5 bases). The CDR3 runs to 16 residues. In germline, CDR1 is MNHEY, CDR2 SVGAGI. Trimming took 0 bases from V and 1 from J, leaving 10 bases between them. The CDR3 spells CASSYSGQYSYNEQFF. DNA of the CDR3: TGTGCCAGCAGTTACTCGGGGCAGTATTCCTACAATGAGCAGTTCTTC.

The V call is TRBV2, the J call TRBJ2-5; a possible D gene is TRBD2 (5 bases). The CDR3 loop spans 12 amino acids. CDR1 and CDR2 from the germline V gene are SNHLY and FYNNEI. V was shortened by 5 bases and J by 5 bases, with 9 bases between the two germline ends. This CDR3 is CASSISGETQYF. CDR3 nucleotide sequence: TGTGCCAGCAGTATCTCGGGGGAGACCCAGTACTTC.

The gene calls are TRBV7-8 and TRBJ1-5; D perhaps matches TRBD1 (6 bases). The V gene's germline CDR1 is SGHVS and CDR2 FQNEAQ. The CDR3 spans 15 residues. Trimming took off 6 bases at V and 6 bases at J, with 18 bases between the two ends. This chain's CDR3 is CASSRFQGTAQPQHF. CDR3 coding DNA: TGTGCCAGCAGTCGTTTTCAGGGGACCGCTCAGCCCCAGCATTTT. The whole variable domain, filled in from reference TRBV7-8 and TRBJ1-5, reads GAGVSQSPRYKVAKRGQDVALRCDPISGHVSLFWYQQALGQGPEFLTYFQNEAQLDKSGLPSDRFFAERPEGSVSTLKIQRTQQEDSAVYLCASSRFQGTAQPQHFGDGTRLSIL.

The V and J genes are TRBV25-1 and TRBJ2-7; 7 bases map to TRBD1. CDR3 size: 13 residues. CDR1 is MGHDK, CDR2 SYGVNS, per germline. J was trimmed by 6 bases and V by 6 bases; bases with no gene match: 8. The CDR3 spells CASRKTGTGEQYF. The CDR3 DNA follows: TGTGCCAGCAGAAAGACAGGGACGGGCGAGCAGTACTTC.

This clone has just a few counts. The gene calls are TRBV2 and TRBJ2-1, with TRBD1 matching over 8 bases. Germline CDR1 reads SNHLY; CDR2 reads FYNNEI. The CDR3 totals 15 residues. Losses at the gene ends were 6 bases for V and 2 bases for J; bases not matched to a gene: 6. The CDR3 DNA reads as TGTGCCAGCAGGCTCGGACAGGGACCCTACAATGAGCAGTTCTTC. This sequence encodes CASRLGQGPYNEQFF.

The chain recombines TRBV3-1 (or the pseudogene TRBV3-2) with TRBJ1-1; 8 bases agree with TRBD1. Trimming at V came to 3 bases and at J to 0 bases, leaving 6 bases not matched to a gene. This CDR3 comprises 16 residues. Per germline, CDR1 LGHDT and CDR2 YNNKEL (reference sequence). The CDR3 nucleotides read TGTGCCAGCAGCCAGATCAGGGGGCCCATGAACACTGAAGCTTTCTTT. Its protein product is CASSQIRGPMNTEAFF.

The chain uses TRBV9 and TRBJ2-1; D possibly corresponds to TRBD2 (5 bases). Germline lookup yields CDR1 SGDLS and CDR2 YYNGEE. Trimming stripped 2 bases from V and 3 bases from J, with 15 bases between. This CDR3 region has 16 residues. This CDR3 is CASSVLDSTVYNEQFF. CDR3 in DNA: TGTGCCAGCAGCGTTCTGGACTCCACCGTCTACAATGAGCAGTTCTTC. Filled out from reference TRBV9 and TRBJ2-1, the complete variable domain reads DSGVTQTPKHLITATGQRVTLRCSPRSGDLSVYWYQQSLDQGLQFLIQYYNGEERAKGNILERFSAQQFPDLHSELNLSSLELGDSALYFCASSVLDSTVYNEQFFGPGTRLTVL.

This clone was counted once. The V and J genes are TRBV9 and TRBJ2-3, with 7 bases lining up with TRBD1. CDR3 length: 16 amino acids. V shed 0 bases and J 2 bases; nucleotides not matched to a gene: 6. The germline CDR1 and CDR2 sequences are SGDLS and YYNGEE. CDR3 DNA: TGTGCCAGCAGCGTAGAATGGGACAGTTTCACAGATACGCAGTATTTT. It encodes CASSVEWDSFTDTQYF.

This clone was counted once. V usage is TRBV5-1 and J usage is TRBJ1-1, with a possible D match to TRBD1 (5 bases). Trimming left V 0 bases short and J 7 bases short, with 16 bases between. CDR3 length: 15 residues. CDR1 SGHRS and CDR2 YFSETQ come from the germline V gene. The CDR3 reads CASSLAFRGYDEAFF. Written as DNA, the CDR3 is TGCGCCAGCAGCTTGGCCTTCCGGGGGTATGATGAAGCTTTCTTT. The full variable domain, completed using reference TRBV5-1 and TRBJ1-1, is KAGVTQTPRYLIKTRGQQVTLSCSPISGHRSVSWYQQTPGQGLQFLFEYFSETQRNKGNFPGRFSGRQFSNSRSEMNVSTLELGDSALYLCASSLAFRGYDEAFFGQGTRLTVV.

The CDR3 reads CASSINPGGYTF. The CDR3 DNA reads TGTGCCAGCAGCATCAACCCGGGGGGCTACACCTTC. The chain carries TRBV7-2 and TRBJ1-2; unclear D gene. This CDR3 contains 12 residues. Germline CDR1 is SGHTA and CDR2 is FQGNSA. Between the trimmed V and J ends, which lost 5 bases and 8 bases, there was a span of 12 bases.

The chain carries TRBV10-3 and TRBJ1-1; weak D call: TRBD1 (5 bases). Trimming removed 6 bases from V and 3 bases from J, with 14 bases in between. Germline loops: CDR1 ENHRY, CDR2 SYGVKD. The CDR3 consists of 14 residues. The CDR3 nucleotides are TGTGCCATCAGCTCGGACGGAGGGGACACTGAAGCTTTCTTT. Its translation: CAISSDGGDTEAFF.

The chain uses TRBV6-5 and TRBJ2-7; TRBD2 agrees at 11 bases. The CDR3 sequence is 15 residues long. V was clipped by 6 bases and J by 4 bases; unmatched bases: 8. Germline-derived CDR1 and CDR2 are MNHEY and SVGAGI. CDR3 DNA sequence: TGTGCCAGCAGACTTAGCGGGAGGGCCTTTTACGAGCAGTACTTC. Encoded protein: CASRLSGRAFYEQYF.

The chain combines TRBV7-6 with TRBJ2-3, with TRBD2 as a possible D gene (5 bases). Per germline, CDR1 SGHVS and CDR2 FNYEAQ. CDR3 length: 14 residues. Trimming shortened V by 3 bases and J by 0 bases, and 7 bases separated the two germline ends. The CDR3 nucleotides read TGTGCCAGCAGCTTGGAGGTCAGCACAGATACGCAGTATTTT. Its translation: CASSLEVSTDTQYF.

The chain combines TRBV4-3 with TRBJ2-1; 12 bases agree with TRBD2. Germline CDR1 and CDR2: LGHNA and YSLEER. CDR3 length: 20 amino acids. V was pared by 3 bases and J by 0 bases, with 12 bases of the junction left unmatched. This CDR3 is CASSQGFTSGRFSSYNEQFF. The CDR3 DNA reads TGCGCCAGCAGCCAGGGATTCACTAGCGGGAGGTTTAGCTCCTACAATGAGCAGTTCTTC.

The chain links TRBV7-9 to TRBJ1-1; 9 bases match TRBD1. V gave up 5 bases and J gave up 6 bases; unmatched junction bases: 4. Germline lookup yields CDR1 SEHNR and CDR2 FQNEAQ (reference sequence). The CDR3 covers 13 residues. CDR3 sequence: CASSADRGPEAFF. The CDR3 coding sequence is TGTGCCAGCAGCGCGGACAGGGGTCCTGAAGCTTTCTTT.

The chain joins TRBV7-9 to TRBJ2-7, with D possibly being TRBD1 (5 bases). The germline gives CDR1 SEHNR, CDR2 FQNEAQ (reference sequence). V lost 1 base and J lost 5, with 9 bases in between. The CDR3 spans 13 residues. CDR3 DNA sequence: TGTGCCAGCAGCTTAGGGCAGGGAAACGAGCAGTACTTC. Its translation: CASSLGQGNEQYF.

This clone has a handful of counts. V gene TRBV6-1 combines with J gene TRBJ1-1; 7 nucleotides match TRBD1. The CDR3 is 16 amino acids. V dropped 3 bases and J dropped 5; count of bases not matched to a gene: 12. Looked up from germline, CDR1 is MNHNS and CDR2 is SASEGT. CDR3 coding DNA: TGTGCCAGCAGTGATTGGAGGGGGCGCTTTGGGACTGAAGCTTTCTTT. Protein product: CASSDWRGRFGTEAFF.

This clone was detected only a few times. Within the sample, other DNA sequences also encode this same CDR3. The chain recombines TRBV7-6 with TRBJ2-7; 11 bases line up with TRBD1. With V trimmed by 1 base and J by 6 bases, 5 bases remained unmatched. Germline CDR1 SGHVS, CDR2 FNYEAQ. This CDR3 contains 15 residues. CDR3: CASSLVGTGGGEQYF. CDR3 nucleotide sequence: TGTGCCAGCAGCTTAGTCGGGACAGGGGGGGGCGAGCAGTACTTC.

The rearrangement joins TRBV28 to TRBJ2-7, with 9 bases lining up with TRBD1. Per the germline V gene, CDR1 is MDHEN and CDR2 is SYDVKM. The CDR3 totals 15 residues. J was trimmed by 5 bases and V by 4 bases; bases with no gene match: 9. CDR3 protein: CASSSAGTGINEQYF. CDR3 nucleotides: TGTGCCAGCAGTTCGGCCGGGACAGGGATAAACGAGCAGTACTTC. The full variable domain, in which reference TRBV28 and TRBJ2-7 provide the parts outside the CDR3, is DVKVTQSSRYLVKRTGEKVFLECVQDMDHENMFWYRQDPGLGLRLIYFSYDVKMKEKGDIPEGYSVSREKKERFSLILESASTNQTSMYLCASSSAGTGINEQYFGPGTRLTVT.

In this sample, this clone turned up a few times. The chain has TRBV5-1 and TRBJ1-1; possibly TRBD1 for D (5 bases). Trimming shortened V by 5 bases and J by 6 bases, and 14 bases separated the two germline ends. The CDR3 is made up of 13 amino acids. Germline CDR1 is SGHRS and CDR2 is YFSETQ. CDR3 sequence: CASSVGGWAEAFF. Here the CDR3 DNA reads TGCGCCAGCAGTGTCGGGGGTTGGGCTGAAGCTTTCTTT.